The clone carrying this TCR beta chain has only a few counts. Its antigen is currently unknown. This record comes from a study of blood T cells in healthy people across ages. Combining a sample-barcoded 5' primer with a J-beta primer mix, a second PCR ran for roughly 6 to 12 cycles. Each of the cDNA molecules was tagged by a template-switch adaptor with 12 random nucleotides. TCRdb reprocessed the 5' RACE reads via MiXCR and lists one record per CDR3 protein. There are about 800,000 distinct CDR3 sequences in the sample; 20% to 25% occur only once, and roughly 3.5% lies in the top ten. PBMCs, at least 6 million per sample, were isolated. Findings and caveats of the study: The percentage of naive T cells correlated strongly with TCR beta diversity.

This CDR3 region has 15 residues. V lost 2 bases, J lost 4 bases, and 6 bases stayed unmatched. CDR1 is KGHSH, CDR2 LQKENI, per germline. This same sample was also taken into another study, of T cells of mothers and their children. Per that study: The cDNA synthesis received all extracted RNA, at 1.5 ug per 15 ul.

The J gene is TRBJ2-5, the V gene TRBV18; 8 positions match TRBD2. This TCR was recovered from a boy between 10 and 17 years old in good health. The sample comprised blood. CDR3 DNA: TGTGCCAGCTCACCAAGGAGACGGGAGGGAGAGACCCAGTACTTC. Protein product: CASSPRRREGETQYF.